One and the same sample provided the 7 T cell receptor beta chains below, sequenced in a study of graft-versus-host responses after intestinal transplantation. These receptors lack a known antigen. Some clones are missing from TCRdb's copy, which holds only in-frame ones; the method was immunoSEQ multiplex PCR. The table has tens of thousands of clones, 90% seen once. Sequenced material: unstimulated CD4+ T cells sorted from spleen or lymph node cells, taken before intestinal transplant. These receptors were taken from a human donor who received an intestinal transplant.

The gene calls are TRBV6-1 and TRBJ1-4; no clear D gene. Germline V CDR1 and CDR2: MNHNS, SASEGT. This CDR3 is built from 14 residues. V was cut by 7 bases and J by 0 bases, with 9 bases left in between. CDR3 bases: TGTGCCAGCACCTACGCTGCAACTAATGAAAAACTGTTTTTT. Its translation: CASTYAATNEKLFF.

This chain links TRBV10-1 with TRBJ1-1, with D unclear. V lost 6 bases, J lost 4 bases, and 12 bases lay in between. CDR1 and CDR2 (germline): WNHNN, SYGVQD (reference sequence). The CDR3 spans 13 residues. The chain's CDR3 is CASRPGVGTEAFF. CDR3 bases: TGCGCCAGCAGGCCCGGGGTGGGCACTGAAGCTTTCTTT.

This chain uses TRBV27 with TRBJ2-6, with TRBD1 matching over 7 bases. The CDR3 length is 15 residues. Germline CDR1 is MNHEY and CDR2 is SMNVEV (reference sequence). The V segment lost 10 bases and the J segment 0 bases; nucleotides outside the gene matches: 6. The CDR3 reads CATTGVSSGANVLTF. The CDR3 DNA is TGTGCCACCACAGGGGTTAGCTCTGGGGCCAACGTCCTGACTTTC.

The chain couples TRBV18 to TRBJ2-7; D might be TRBD1 (6 bases). Per the germline V gene, CDR1 is KGHSH and CDR2 is LQKENI. There are 16 residues in the CDR3. V lost 2 bases and J 1 base, leaving 15 bases between the germline ends. CDR3: CASSPSLSRGSYEQYF. The CDR3 nucleotides are TGTGCCAGCTCACCAAGTTTGTCCAGGGGATCCTACGAGCAGTACTTC.

The chain has TRBV6-5 and TRBJ1-5; a weak D match, TRBD1 (6 bases). From germline, CDR1 is MNHEY and CDR2 SVGAGI. V shed 5 bases and J shed 4 bases, with 15 bases lying between them. The CDR3 extends over 15 amino acids. The CDR3 bases are TGTGCCAGCAGTATCAGCGACAGGACTAATCAGCCCCAGCATTTT. Its protein is CASSISDRTNQPQHF.

The chain recombines TRBV21-1 with TRBJ1-2. TRBV21-1 is a pseudogene locus. The CDR3 length is 17 residues. CDR3 protein: CASSPPRVNLPFYGYTF. DNA of the CDR3: TGTGCCAGCAGCCCACCGAGGGTCAACTTACCCTTCTATGGCTACACCTTC.

The gene calls are TRBV27 and TRBJ2-1; 12 bases fit TRBD2. The germline V gene has CDR1 MNHEY and CDR2 SMNVEV (reference sequence). Trimming removed 5 bases from V and 10 bases from J; junction bases left unmatched: 9. This CDR3 has 15 amino acids. The CDR3 region is CASSLRLAGEGEQFF. The CDR3 DNA is TGTGCCAGCAGTCTACGACTAGCGGGGGAGGGGGAGCAGTTCTTC.